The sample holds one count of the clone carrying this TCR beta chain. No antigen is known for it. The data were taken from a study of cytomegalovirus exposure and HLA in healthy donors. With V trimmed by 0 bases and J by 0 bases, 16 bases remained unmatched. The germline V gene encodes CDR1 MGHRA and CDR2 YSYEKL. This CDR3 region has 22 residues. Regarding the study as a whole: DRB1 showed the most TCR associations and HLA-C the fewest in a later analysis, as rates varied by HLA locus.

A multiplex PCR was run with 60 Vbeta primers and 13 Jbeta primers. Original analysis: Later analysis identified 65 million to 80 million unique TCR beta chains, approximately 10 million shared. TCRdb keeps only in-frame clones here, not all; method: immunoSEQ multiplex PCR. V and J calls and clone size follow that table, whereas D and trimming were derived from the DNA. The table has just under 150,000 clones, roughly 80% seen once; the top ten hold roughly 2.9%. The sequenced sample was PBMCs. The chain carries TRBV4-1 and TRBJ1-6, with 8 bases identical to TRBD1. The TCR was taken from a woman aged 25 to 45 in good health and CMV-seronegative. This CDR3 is CASSQDIVVQGVISSYNSPLHF. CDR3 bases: TGCGCCAGCAGCCAAGATATCGTAGTACAGGGGGTGATCAGCTCCTATAATTCACCCCTCCACTTT.